This T cell receptor (beta chain) originates from a study of T-cell memory formation after mild COVID-19. This clonotype was seen repeatedly, ten times or more. Antigen: not known. Germline V gene data show CDR1 as KGHDR and CDR2 as SFDVKD. The CDR3 is made up of 13 amino acids. Trimming shortened V by 1 base and J by 11 bases, and 10 bases separated the two germline ends. The study, taken as a whole, reports: The study found balanced CD4/CD8 in clones contracting day 15 to 85 and a CD4+ lean in later expanders.

TCRdb ran MiXCR on the 5' RACE reads and lists one entry per CDR3 protein. Of 250,000 to 350,000 distinct CDR3 sequences in the sample, 15% to 20% were seen once. The material sequenced was PBMCs or a T cell subset sorted from them (not recorded which). The sequence derives from a man younger than 35 who had mild COVID-19 (a few samples of this study predate the infection). Cell type and time point are not known. This chain links TRBV24-1 with TRBJ2-2, with D unclear. CDR3 protein: CATSDFREIELFF. The CDR3 coding sequence is TGTGCCACCAGTGATTTCCGAGAGATTGAGCTGTTTTTT.